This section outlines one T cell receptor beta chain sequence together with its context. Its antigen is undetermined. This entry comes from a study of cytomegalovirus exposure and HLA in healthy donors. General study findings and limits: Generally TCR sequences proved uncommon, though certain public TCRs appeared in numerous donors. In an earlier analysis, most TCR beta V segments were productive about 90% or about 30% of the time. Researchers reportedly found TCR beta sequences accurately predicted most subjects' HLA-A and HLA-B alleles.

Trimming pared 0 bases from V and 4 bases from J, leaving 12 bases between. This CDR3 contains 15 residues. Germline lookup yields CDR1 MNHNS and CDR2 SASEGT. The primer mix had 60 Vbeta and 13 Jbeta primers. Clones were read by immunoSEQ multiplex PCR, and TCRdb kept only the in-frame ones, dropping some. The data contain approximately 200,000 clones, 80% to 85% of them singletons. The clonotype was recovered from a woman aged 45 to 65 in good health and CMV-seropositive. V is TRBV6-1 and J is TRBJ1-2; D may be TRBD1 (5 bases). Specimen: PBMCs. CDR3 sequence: CASSEAVQGLYGYTF. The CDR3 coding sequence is TGTGCCAGCAGTGAAGCTGTCCAGGGACTCTATGGCTACACCTTC.